The rows below give T cell receptor beta chains drawn from one sample of a study of shared clonotypes between healthy human individuals. Produced via immunoSEQ multiplex PCR; TCRdb's table is partial and in-frame only. The sample holds about 1.1 million clones, approximately 80% seen once. The sample taken for sequencing was memory CD4+ T cells from PBMCs. These receptors were taken from a man between 18 and 35 years old in good health. Some clones in this sample may be carry-over from other donors' samples. Both conserved end residues are part of each CDR3. A D gene is named only where the DNA matches it firmly. Some rows mark clone size as missing; the rest say once, few, many or name a class of expanded clone.

d_call	v_call	clone_size	j_call	cdr3_aa	cdr3_nt
-	TRBV5-4	-	TRBJ2-1	CASSPDRNNEQFF	TGTGCCAGCAGCCCGGACCGCAACAATGAGCAGTTCTTC
-	TRBV28	-	TRBJ1-1	CATLGIGNTEAFF	TGTGCCACCCTGGGGATTGGGAACACTGAAGCTTTCTTT
-	TRBV11-2	-	TRBJ2-3	CASTFRGADTQYF	TGTGCCAGCACGTTCCGGGGCGCAGATACGCAGTATTTT
-	TRBV2	-	TRBJ2-3	CASRVQLGVVAQYF	TGTGCCAGCCGCGTACAATTGGGGGTAGTTGCGCAGTATTTT
-	TRBV2	-	TRBJ2-5	CASLFRGRETQYF	TGTGCCAGCCTCTTCCGGGGGCGGGAGACCCAGTACTTC
TRBD1	TRBV11-3	-	TRBJ2-1	CASSLDGQGYNEQFF	TGTGCCAGCAGCTTAGACGGACAGGGGTACAATGAGCAGTTCTTC
-	TRBV5-1	once	TRBJ2-2	CASRPYGGTGELFF	TGCGCCAGCCGCCCGTATGGGGGAACCGGGGAGCTGTTTTTT
-	TRBV20-1	-	TRBJ2-5	CSATGEETQYF	TGCAGTGCTACGGGTGAAGAGACCCAGTACTTC
TRBD2	TRBV7-3	-	TRBJ2-1	CASSLTDAGRAYNEQFF	TGTGCCAGCAGCTTAACGGATGCCGGGAGGGCCTACAATGAGCAGTTCTTC
-	TRBV5-1	-	TRBJ2-2	CASSLALVETGELFF	TGCGCCAGCAGCTTGGCCTTGGTGGAGACCGGGGAGCTGTTTTTT
TRBD1	TRBV27	-	TRBJ2-1	CASRGTGYNEQFF	TGTGCCAGCAGGGGGACAGGCTACAATGAGCAGTTCTTC
-	TRBV5-6	once	TRBJ2-5	CASSLDVRGKTQYF	TGTGCCAGCAGCTTGGACGTTAGGGGGAAGACCCAGTACTTC
-	TRBV6-5	-	TRBJ1-1	CASRAVDRNTEAFF	TGTGCCAGCAGAGCCGTTGACAGGAACACTGAAGCTTTCTTT
-	TRBV18	few	TRBJ1-3	CASSPPAGLGNTIYF	TGTGCCAGCTCACCACCCGCGGGGTTAGGAAACACCATATATTTT
TRBD1	TRBV4-3	-	TRBJ1-1	CASSQYRGLGAFF	TGCGCCAGCAGCCAATACAGGGGGCTGGGAGCTTTCTTT
TRBD1	TRBV4-1	-	TRBJ1-4	CASSRTGDEKLFF	TGCGCCAGCAGCCGGACAGGGGATGAAAAACTGTTTTTT
-	TRBV5-1	-	TRBJ1-1	CASRPQVNTEAFF	TGCGCCAGCAGACCCCAGGTGAACACTGAAGCTTTCTTT
TRBD1	TRBV7-2	-	TRBJ2-3	CASSHWDRGRGSTDTQYF	TGTGCCAGCAGCCACTGGGACAGGGGGCGAGGTAGCACAGATACGCAGTATTTT
TRBD2	TRBV29-1	-	TRBJ2-5	CSVEDSGGVETQYF	TGCAGCGTTGAAGATTCGGGAGGGGTAGAGACCCAGTACTTC
-	TRBV11-3	few	TRBJ2-1	CASSFRTSGGGEQFF	TGTGCCAGCAGCTTCCGGACGAGCGGAGGGGGTGAGCAGTTCTTC
-	TRBV5-4	-	TRBJ1-2	CASSLHGLNGNYGYTF	TGTGCCAGCAGCCTCCACGGACTCAACGGCAACTATGGCTACACCTTC
-	TRBV9	-	TRBJ2-3	CASSGQLATQYF	TGTGCCAGCAGCGGACAACTAGCTACGCAGTATTTT
TRBD1	TRBV15	-	TRBJ1-1	CATSRDDRDGAEAFF	TGTGCCACCAGCAGAGACGACAGGGATGGGGCTGAAGCTTTCTTT
TRBD2	TRBV6-1	-	TRBJ2-5	CASSELGLAGPQETQYF	TGTGCCAGCAGTGAACTAGGACTAGCGGGACCACAAGAGACCCAGTACTTC
-	TRBV10-3	few	TRBJ1-2	CAISESPANYGYTF	TGTGCCATCAGTGAGTCGCCGGCTAACTATGGCTACACCTTC
-	TRBV28	-	TRBJ2-5	CASNTQGSETQYF	TGTGCCAGCAATACCCAGGGGTCGGAGACCCAGTACTTC
TRBD2	TRBV11-2	-	TRBJ2-2	CASSFGAGGNTGELFF	TGTGCCAGCAGCTTCGGTGCGGGAGGCAACACCGGGGAGCTGTTTTTT
-	TRBV11-2	once	TRBJ2-7	CASSQLGSYEQYF	TGTGCCAGCAGCCAACTTGGGTCCTACGAGCAGTACTTC
-	TRBV5-1	-	TRBJ1-2	CASSFHVNYGYTF	TGCGCCAGCAGCTTTCACGTTAACTATGGCTACACCTTC
TRBD2	TRBV29-1	-	TRBJ2-5	CSVDLSGGSGQETQYF	TGCAGCGTTGATTTATCTGGCGGGAGTGGACAAGAGACCCAGTACTTC
-	TRBV10-2	-	TRBJ2-7	CASSDPAYEQYF	TGCGCCAGCAGTGACCCGGCCTACGAGCAGTACTTC
-	TRBV7-8	once	TRBJ1-2	CASSPDRNYGYTF	TGTGCCAGCAGCCCCGACCGAAACTATGGCTACACCTTC
-	TRBV7-8	-	TRBJ1-1	CASSLALPGNTEAFF	TGTGCCAGCAGCTTAGCGCTCCCAGGGAACACTGAAGCTTTCTTT
-	TRBV9	-	TRBJ2-7	CASSVRGGGTYEQYF	TGTGCCAGCAGCGTTAGGGGAGGCGGTACCTACGAGCAGTACTTC
-	TRBV28	-	TRBJ1-5	CASSLLLGGSKGQPQHF	TGTGCCAGCAGTTTATTACTGGGGGGCTCTAAAGGTCAGCCCCAGCATTTT
-	TRBV11-3	-	TRBJ1-2	CASSLPELGGYTF	TGTGCCAGCAGCTTACCGGAATTAGGGGGCTACACCTTC